Below are 2 T cell receptor beta chains sequenced from a single sample in a study of T cell responses to AZD1222 COVID-19 vaccine. The repertoire was sequenced with immunoSEQ multiplex PCR; TCRdb's copy has only in-frame clones and lacks some. The table shows about 190,000 clones, with 90% to 95% occurring only once. The specimen was peripheral blood, collected on day 0 of AZD1222 vaccination. The receptor source for this set is an adult in good health.

The V gene is TRBV30, the J gene TRBJ1-1; D is perhaps TRBD1 (5 bases). The CDR3 consists of 12 residues. The germline gives CDR1 GTSNPN, CDR2 SVGIG (reference sequence). V was trimmed by 1 base and J by 10 bases, leaving 13 bases between them. The CDR3 DNA follows: TGTGCCTGGAGTGCCGTCGGGGGGGGAGCTTTCTTT. Residues: CAWSAVGGGAFF.

The chain joins TRBV5-1 to TRBJ2-3; 8 nucleotides line up with TRBD2. Germline values: CDR1 SGHRS, CDR2 YFSETQ. J was trimmed by 4 bases and V by 2 bases; bases with no gene match: 3. CDR3 length: 14 residues. CDR3 nucleotides: TGCGCCAGCAGCTTAGCGGGAGTACCAGATACGCAGTATTTT. As protein: CASSLAGVPDTQYF. The variable domain in full, completed from reference TRBV5-1 and TRBJ2-3, reads KAGVTQTPRYLIKTRGQQVTLSCSPISGHRSVSWYQQTPGQGLQFLFEYFSETQRNKGNFPGRFSGRQFSNSRSEMNVSTLELGDSALYLCASSLAGVPDTQYFGPGTRLTVL.